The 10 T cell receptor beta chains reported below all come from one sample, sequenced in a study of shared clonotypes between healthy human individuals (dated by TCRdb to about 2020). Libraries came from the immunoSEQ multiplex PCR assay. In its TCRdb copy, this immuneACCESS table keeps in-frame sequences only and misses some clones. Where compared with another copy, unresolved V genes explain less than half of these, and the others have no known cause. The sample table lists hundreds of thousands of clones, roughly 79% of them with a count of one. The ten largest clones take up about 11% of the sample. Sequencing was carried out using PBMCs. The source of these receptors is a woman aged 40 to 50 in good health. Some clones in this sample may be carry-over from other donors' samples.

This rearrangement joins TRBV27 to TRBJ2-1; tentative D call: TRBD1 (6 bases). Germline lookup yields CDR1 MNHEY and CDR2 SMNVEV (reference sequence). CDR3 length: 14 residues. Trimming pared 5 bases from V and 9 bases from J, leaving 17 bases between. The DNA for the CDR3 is TGTGCCAGCAGTAGTTACAGGGAGAAGGGTGAGCAGTTCTTC. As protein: CASSSYREKGEQFF.

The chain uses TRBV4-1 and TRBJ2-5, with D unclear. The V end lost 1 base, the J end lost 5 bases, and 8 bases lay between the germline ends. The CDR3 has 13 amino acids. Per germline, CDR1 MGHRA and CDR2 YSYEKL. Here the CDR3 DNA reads TGCGCCAGCAGCCAAGGTGCGTTTGAGACCCAGTACTTC. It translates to CASSQGAFETQYF.

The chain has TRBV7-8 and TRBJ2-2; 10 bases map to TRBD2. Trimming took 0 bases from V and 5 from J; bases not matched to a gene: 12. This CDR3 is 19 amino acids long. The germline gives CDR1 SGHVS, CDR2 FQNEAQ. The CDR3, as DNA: TGTGCCAGCAGCTTAGCCCCCTCTGGAGCGGGAGGGCGAACCGGGGAGCTGTTTTTT. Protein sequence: CASSLAPSGAGGRTGELFF. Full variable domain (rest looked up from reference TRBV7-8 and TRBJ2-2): GAGVSQSPRYKVAKRGQDVALRCDPISGHVSLFWYQQALGQGPEFLTYFQNEAQLDKSGLPSDRFFAERPEGSVSTLKIQRTQQEDSAVYLCASSLAPSGAGGRTGELFFGEGSRLTVL.

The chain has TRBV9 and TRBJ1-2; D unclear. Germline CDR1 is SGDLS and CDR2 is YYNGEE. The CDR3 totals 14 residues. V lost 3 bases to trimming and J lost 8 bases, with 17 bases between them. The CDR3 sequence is CASSAQTQNHGYTF. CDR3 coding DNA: TGTGCCAGCAGCGCCCAGACTCAAAACCACGGCTACACCTTC.

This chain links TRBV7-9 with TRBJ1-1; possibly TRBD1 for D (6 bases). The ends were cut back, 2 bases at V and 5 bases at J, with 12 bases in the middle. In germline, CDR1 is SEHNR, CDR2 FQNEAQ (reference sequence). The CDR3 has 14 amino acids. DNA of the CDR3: TGTGCCAGCAGCTTATTACAGGGTCAAACTGAAGCTTTCTTT. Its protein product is CASSLLQGQTEAFF.

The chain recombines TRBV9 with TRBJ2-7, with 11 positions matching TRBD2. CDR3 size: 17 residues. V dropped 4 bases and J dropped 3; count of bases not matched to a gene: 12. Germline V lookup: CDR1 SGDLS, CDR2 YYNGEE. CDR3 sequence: CASSQTVGTSGFYEQYF. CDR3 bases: TGTGCCAGCAGCCAAACCGTGGGGACTAGCGGTTTCTACGAGCAGTACTTC. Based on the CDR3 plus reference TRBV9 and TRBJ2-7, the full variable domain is DSGVTQTPKHLITATGQRVTLRCSPRSGDLSVYWYQQSLDQGLQFLIQYYNGEERAKGNILERFSAQQFPDLHSELNLSSLELGDSALYFCASSQTVGTSGFYEQYFGPGTRLTVT.

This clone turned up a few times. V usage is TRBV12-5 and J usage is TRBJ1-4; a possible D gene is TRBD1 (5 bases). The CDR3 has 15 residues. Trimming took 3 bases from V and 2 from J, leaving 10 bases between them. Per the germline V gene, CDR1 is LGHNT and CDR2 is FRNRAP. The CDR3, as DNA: TGTGCTAGTGGTTTTGAGGGGCCGACTAATGAAAAACTGTTTTTT. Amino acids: CASGFEGPTNEKLFF.

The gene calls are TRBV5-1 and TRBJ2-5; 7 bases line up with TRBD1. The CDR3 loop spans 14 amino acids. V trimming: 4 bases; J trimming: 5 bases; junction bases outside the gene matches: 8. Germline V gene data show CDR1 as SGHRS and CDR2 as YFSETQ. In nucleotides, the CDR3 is TGCGCCAGCAGCGGACAAGGGGGCATGGAGACCCAGTACTTC. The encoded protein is CASSGQGGMETQYF.

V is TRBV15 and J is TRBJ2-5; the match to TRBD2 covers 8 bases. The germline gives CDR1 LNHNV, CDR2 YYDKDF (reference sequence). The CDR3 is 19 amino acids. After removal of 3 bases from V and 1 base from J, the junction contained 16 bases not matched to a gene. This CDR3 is CATSSGRLTASGFQETQYF. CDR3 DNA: TGTGCCACCAGCAGTGGGAGGTTGACGGCTAGCGGGTTCCAAGAGACCCAGTACTTC.

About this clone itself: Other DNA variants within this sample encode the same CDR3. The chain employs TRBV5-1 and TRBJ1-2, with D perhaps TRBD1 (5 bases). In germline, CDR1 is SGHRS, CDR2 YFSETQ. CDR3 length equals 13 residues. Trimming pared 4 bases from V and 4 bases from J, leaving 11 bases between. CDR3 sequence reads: CASSPEGSYGYTF. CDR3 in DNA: TGCGCCAGCAGCCCGGAGGGGTCCTATGGCTACACCTTC.